This T cell receptor beta chain emerged from a study of technical replicates of blood from a few donors. Here immunoSEQ multiplex PCR was the method, and the copy in TCRdb shows in-frame clones only, minus some. The sample yields approximately 12,000 clones, about 86% seen once. Sequenced sample: PBMCs. The receptor was derived from a human donor in good health.

For the CDR3, the DNA is TGTGCCAGCAGCAGGGCGGACGCCGAGCCTCAGCCCCAGCATTTT. It specifies CASSRADAEPQPQHF. The V call is TRBV25-1, the J call TRBJ1-5, with D perhaps TRBD1 (5 bases). V lost 6 bases and J 6 bases, leaving 18 bases between the germline ends. CDR1 is MGHDK and CDR2 is SYGVNS in the germline V gene. CDR3 size: 15 residues.